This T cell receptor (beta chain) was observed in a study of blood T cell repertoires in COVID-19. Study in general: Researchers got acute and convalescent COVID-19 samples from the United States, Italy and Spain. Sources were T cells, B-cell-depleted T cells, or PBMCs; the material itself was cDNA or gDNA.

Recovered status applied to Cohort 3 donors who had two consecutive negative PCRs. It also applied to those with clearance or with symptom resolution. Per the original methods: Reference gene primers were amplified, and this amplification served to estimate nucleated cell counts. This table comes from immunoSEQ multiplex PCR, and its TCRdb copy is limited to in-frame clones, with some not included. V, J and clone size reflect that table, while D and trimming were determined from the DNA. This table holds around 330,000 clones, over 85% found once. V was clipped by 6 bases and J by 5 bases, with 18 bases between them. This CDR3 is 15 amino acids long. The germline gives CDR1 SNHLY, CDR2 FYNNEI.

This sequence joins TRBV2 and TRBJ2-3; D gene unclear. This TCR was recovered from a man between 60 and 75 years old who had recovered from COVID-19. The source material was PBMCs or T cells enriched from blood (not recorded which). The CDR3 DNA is TGTGCCAGCAGCGTCTCACGCCGGGTTTTAGATACGCAGTATTTT. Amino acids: CASSVSRRVLDTQYF.